The sequence of this T cell receptor (beta chain) was determined in a study of a mutant IDH1 vaccine in newly diagnosed glioma. As concerns this clone: Its target is not known.

Sample time point: week 35, safety follow-up. Vaccine doses each comprised 300 ug of mutant IDH1 20-mer peptide, with topical imiquimod. Trimming shortened V by 5 bases and J by 0 bases, and 4 bases separated the two germline ends. This CDR3 has 11 amino acids. CDR1 is SQVTM, CDR2 ANQGSEA, per germline. Findings of the study overall: Seemingly, top peripheral T cell clonotype changes bore no relation to pseudoprogression.

Data came from immunoSEQ multiplex PCR; TCRdb stores just in-frame clones and leaves some out. This table has tens of thousands of clones, 84% appearing once. Specimen: PBMCs, collected from a glioma patient whose treatment included an IDH1 peptide vaccine. The chain employs TRBV29-1 and TRBJ1-2; D unclear. The receptor was isolated from a man aged 18-30 years with glioma. The CDR3 spells CSVWANYGYTF. The CDR3 DNA is TGCAGCGTTTGGGCTAACTATGGCTACACCTTC.